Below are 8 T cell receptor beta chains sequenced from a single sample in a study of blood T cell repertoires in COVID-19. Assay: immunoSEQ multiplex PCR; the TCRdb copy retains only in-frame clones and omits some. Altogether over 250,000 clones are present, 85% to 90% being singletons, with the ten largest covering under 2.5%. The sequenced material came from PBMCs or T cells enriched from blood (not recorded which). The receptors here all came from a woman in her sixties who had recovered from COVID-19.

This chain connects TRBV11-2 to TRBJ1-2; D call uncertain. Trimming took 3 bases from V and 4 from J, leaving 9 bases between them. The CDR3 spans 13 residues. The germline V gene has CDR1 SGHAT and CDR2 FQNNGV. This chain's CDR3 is CASSFGQSYGYTF. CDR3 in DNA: TGTGCCAGCAGCTTTGGGCAGTCCTATGGCTACACCTTC.

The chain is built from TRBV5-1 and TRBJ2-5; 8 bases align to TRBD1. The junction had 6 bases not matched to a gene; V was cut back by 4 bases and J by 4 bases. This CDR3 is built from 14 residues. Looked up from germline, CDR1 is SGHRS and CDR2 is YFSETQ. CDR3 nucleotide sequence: TGCGCCAGCAGCCCGGACAGGGCGGGAGAGACCCAGTACTTC. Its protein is CASSPDRAGETQYF.

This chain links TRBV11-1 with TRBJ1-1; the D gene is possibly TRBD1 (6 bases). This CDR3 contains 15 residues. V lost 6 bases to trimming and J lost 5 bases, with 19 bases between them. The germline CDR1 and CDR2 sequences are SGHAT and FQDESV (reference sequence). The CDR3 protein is CASSLPGGRETEAFF. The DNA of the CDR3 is TGTGCCAGCAGTTTACCGGGGGGCCGGGAAACTGAAGCTTTCTTT.

The CDR3 nucleotides read TGCGCCAGCAGCTTGCCTACAGAGTCCTATGGCTACACCTTC. This translates into CASSLPTESYGYTF. The rearrangement uses TRBV5-1 and TRBJ1-2; D gene uncertain. CDR3 length equals 14 residues. V dropped 1 base and J dropped 4 bases, with 11 bases sitting between them. In germline, CDR1 is SGHRS, CDR2 YFSETQ.

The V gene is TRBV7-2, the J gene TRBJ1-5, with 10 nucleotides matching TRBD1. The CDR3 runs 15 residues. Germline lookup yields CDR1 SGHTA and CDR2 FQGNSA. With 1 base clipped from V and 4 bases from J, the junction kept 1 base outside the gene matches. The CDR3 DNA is TGTGCCAGCAGCTTAGAGGGACAGGGGAATCAGCCCCAGCATTTT. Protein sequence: CASSLEGQGNQPQHF.

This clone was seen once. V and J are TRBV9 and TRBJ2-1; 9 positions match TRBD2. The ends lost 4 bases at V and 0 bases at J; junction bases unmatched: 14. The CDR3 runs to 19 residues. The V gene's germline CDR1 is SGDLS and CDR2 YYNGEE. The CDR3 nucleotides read TGTGCCAGCAGCTTTCCCTCGGCGGGGGGGCTTAGCTCCTACAATGAGCAGTTCTTC. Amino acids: CASSFPSAGGLSSYNEQFF.

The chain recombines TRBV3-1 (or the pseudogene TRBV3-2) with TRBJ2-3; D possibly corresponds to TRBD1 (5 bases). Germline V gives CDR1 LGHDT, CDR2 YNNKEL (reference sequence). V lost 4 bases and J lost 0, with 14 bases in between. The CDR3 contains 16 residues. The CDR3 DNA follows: TGTGCCAGCAGCCCAAGTCGTCAGGGAAGCACAGATACGCAGTATTTT. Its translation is CASSPSRQGSTDTQYF.

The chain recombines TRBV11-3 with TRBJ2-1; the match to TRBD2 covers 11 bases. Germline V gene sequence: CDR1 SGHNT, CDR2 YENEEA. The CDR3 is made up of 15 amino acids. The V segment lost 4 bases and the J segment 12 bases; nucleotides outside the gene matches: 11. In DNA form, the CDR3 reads TGTGCCAGCAGCTCCAGAGTAGCGGGAGGGCGGGGGCAGTTCTTC. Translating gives CASSSRVAGGRGQFF.